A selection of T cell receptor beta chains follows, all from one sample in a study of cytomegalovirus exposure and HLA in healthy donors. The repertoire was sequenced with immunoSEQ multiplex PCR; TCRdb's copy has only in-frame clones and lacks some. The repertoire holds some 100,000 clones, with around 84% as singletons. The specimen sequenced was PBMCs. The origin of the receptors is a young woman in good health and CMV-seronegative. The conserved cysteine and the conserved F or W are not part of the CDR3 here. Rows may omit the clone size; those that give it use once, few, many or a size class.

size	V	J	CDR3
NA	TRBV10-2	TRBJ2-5	ASSENRGGEETQY
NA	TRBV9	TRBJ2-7	ASSRTGAYYEQY
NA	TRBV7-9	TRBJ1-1	ASSSLGGRLNTEAF
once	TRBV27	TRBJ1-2	ASSRTGGGYT
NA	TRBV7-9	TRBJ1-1	SSSSDPAGEAF
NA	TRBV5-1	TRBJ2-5	ASSSAGAISGEQETQY
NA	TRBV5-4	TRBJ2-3	ASSRQQGADTQY
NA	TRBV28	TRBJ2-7	ASSDQRGRY
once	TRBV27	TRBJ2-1	ASSSRTPGPYNEQF
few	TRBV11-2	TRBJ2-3	ASSSSGSPSTDTQY
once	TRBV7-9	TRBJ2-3	ASSYYRTSTDTQY
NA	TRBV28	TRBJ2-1	ASTPLLYNEQF
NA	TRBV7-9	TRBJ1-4	ASSTIAEEGEKLF
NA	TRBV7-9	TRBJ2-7	ASSSPKERAPYEQY
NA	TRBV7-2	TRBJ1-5	ASSLEQVGNQPQH
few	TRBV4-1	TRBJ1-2	ASSQGQGDGYT
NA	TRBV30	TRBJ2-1	AWSVRSGTQPNEQF
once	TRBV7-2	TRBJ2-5	ASSYSQGAQY
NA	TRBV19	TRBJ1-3	ASETGVGNTIY
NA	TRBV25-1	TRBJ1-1	ASRTGVDTEAF
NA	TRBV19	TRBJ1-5	ATSATGKTNQPQH
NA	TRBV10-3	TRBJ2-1	AISDQDYNEQF